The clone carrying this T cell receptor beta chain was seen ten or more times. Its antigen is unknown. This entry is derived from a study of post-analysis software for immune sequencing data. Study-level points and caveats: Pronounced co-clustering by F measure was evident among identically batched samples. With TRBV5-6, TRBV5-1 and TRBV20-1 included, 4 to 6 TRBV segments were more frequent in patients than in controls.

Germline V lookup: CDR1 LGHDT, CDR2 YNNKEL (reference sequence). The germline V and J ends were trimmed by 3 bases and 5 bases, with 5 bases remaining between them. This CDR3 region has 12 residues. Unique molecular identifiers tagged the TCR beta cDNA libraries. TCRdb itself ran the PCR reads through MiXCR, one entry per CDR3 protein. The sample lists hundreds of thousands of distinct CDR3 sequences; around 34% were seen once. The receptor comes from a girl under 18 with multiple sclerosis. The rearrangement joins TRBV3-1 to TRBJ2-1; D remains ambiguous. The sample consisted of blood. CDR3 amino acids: CASSHLNNEQFF. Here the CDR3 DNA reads TGTGCCAGCAGCCACCTAAACAATGAGCAGTTCTTC.